Listed here are 5 T cell receptor beta chains from one sample, sequenced in a study of blood T cells in healthy people across ages. Alongside a J-beta primer mix, a sample-barcoded 5' primer served in a second PCR lasting about 7 to 11 cycles. TCRdb independently ran MiXCR on the 5' RACE reads; one entry per CDR3 protein. Here the sample spans 600,000 or so distinct CDR3 sequences, approximately 30% being singletons. Specimen: blood. All receptors derive from an elderly woman in good health.

Note on this clonotype: Given a much more abundant clone one base away, this may be a read error. The V and J genes are TRBV5-1 and TRBJ1-1; D is uncertain. CDR1 is SGHRS and CDR2 is YFSETQ in the germline V gene. V lost 0 bases, J lost 4 bases, and 7 bases lay in between. The CDR3 totals 13 residues. The CDR3 reads CASSLGASTEAFF. For the CDR3, the DNA is TGCGCCAGCAGCTTGGGGGCGAGCACTGAAGCTTTCTTT.

This clonotype was counted at least ten times. J is TRBJ2-1 and V is TRBV5-6; D tentatively reads TRBD1 or TRBD2 (6 bases each). The V and J ends lost 4 bases and 4 bases respectively, with 18 bases between them. This CDR3 comprises 16 residues. The germline gives CDR1 SGHDT, CDR2 YYEEEE. The CDR3: CASSLGAGHDYNEQFF. In DNA, the CDR3 is TGTGCCAGCAGCCTAGGGGCGGGACACGATTACAATGAGCAGTTCTTC.

This chain's CDR3 is CASSFDLTGSYGYTF. Here the CDR3 DNA reads TGTGCCAGCAGCTTTGACCTGACAGGGAGCTATGGCTACACCTTC. The gene calls are TRBV5-4 and TRBJ1-2; 7 bases align to TRBD1. CDR1 and CDR2 (germline): SGHNT, YYREEE (reference sequence). The CDR3 sequence is 15 residues long. With V trimmed by 2 bases and J by 4 bases, 8 bases remained unmatched. The complete variable domain, with remaining parts taken from reference TRBV5-4 and TRBJ1-2, reads ETGVTQSPTHLIKTRGQQVTLRCSSQSGHNTVSWYQQALGQGPQFIFQYYREEENGRGNFPPRFSGLQFPNYSSELNVNALELDDSALYLCASSFDLTGSYGYTFGSGTRLTVV.

This clonotype was observed at least ten times. The chain carries TRBV7-9 and TRBJ2-1; D is unclear. V gave up 6 bases and J gave up 9 bases, with 15 bases separating them. Germline V gives CDR1 SEHNR, CDR2 FQNEAQ (reference sequence). The CDR3 sequence is 13 residues long. In DNA form, the CDR3 reads TGTGCCAGCAGTTTGACCCGCGGCGGTGAGCAGTTCTTC. As protein: CASSLTRGGEQFF.

The J gene is TRBJ2-2, the V gene TRBV7-8; 9 bases align to TRBD1. The CDR3 has 20 residues. Germline V CDR1 and CDR2: SGHVS, FQNEAQ. V was clipped by 0 bases and J by 12 bases; unmatched bases: 23. As DNA, the CDR3 is TGTGCCAGCAGCTTAGCAACCATTAACGAGGACAGGGGCTTGATTGGGAAGCTGTTTTTT. Residues: CASSLATINEDRGLIGKLFF.